This T cell receptor (beta chain) is from a study of blood T cell repertoires in COVID-19. Generated by immunoSEQ multiplex PCR, the TCRdb table keeps only in-frame clones and is missing some. This table holds almost 50,000 clones, roughly 84% found once. Germline V lookup: CDR1 MNHEY, CDR2 SVGAGI. The trim removed 0 bases at V and 1 base at J, leaving 1 base unmatched. The CDR3 loop spans 15 amino acids. This clonotype was obtained from a man between 45 and 60 years old with acute or convalescent COVID-19. The J gene is TRBJ2-7, the V gene TRBV6-5; TRBD1 matches 9 bases. Specimen: peripheral blood. For the CDR3, the DNA is TGTGCCAGCAGTTACTCGGGGACAGGGTCCTACGAGCAGTACTTC. It translates to CASSYSGTGSYEQYF.